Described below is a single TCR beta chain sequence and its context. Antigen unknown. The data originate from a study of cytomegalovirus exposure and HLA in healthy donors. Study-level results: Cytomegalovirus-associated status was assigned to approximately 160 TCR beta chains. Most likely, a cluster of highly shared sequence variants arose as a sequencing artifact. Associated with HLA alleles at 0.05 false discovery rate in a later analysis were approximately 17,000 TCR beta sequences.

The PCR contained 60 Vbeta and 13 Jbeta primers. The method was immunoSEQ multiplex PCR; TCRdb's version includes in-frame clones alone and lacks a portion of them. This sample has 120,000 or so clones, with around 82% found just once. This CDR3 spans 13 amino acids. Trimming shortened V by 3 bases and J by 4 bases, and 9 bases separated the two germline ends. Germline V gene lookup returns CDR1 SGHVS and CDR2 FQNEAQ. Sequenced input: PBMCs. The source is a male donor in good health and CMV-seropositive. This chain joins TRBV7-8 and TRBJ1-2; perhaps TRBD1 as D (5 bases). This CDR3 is CASSFGAGYGYTF. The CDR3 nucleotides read TGTGCCAGCAGCTTTGGGGCAGGCTATGGCTACACCTTC. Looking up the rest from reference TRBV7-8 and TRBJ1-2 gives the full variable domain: GAGVSQSPRYKVAKRGQDVALRCDPISGHVSLFWYQQALGQGPEFLTYFQNEAQLDKSGLPSDRFFAERPEGSVSTLKIQRTQQEDSAVYLCASSFGAGYGYTFGSGTRLTVV.